One and the same sample provided the 8 T cell receptor beta chains below, sequenced in a study of blood T cell repertoires in COVID-19. The method was immunoSEQ multiplex PCR; TCRdb's version includes in-frame clones alone and lacks a portion of them. There are 150,000 to 190,000 clones in the sample; roughly 71% occur only once, and about 3.8% lies in the top ten. Sequencing was performed on peripheral blood. These receptors originate from an elderly woman with acute or convalescent COVID-19.

In this sample, this clone turned up a few times. The rearrangement links TRBV12-5 to TRBJ2-2; the D gene is possibly TRBD1 (6 bases). Germline V gene data show CDR1 as LGHNT and CDR2 as FRNRAP. V lost 4 bases and J 10 bases, leaving 10 bases between the germline ends. CDR3 size: 12 residues. The CDR3 coding sequence is TGTGCTAGTGGTTCAGGGGCCGCGGAGCTGTTTTTT. This sequence encodes CASGSGAAELFF. Drawing the rest from reference TRBV12-5 and TRBJ2-2, the complete variable domain is DARVTQTPRHKVTEMGQEVTMRCQPILGHNTVFWYRQTMMQGLELLAYFRNRAPLDDSGMPKDRFSAEMPDATLATLKIQPSEPRDSAVYFCASGSGAAELFFGEGSRLTVL.

Details on this clone: Within the sample, other DNA sequences also encode this same CDR3. The chain is built from TRBV28 and TRBJ2-1; 10 nucleotides line up with TRBD2. The ends lost 7 bases at V and 2 bases at J; junction bases unmatched: 8. Germline assignment: CDR1 MDHEN and CDR2 SYDVKM. This CDR3 has 16 residues. The CDR3 DNA sequence: TGTGCCAGCACCTCCCTAGCGGGAGCAACCTACAATGAGCAGTTCTTC. This gives the protein CASTSLAGATYNEQFF.

J is TRBJ2-1 and V is TRBV11-3; TRBD2 might be the D (5 bases). This CDR3 contains 15 residues. Germline CDR1 SGHNT, CDR2 YENEEA. The V and J ends lost 4 bases and 2 bases respectively, with 12 bases between them. The CDR3 is CASSSMTTTYNEQFF. Written as DNA, the CDR3 is TGTGCCAGCAGCTCAATGACTACGACCTACAATGAGCAGTTCTTC.

This sequence joins TRBV4-3 and TRBJ2-3; unclear D gene. The CDR3 extends over 14 amino acids. Per germline, CDR1 LGHNA and CDR2 YSLEER. Trimming removed 1 base from V and 4 bases from J, with 9 bases in between. CDR3 DNA sequence: TGCGCCAGCAGCCAAGTCGTGACTTCAGATACGCAGTATTTT. Translated: CASSQVVTSDTQYF.

This clone is a singleton in its sample. The rearrangement links TRBV25-1 to TRBJ2-1; TRBD1 might be the D (6 bases). With 2 bases removed from V and 6 bases from J, the gap between germline ends came to 11 bases. This CDR3 is built from 14 residues. CDR1 MGHDK and CDR2 SYGVNS come from the germline V gene. The DNA of the CDR3 is TGTGCCAGCAGTGAACCAGGGGCGGGCAATGAGCAGTTCTTC. Residues: CASSEPGAGNEQFF.

On this clone: Within the sample, other DNA sequences also encode this same CDR3. This chain connects TRBV4-2 to TRBJ1-6; D not resolved. The germline CDR1 and CDR2 sequences are LGHNA and YNFKEQ. The germline V and J ends were trimmed by 1 base and 7 bases, with 8 bases remaining between them. The CDR3 extends over 14 amino acids. CDR3 DNA: TGTGCCAGCAGCCAAGGGACGGGAAATTCACCCCTCCACTTT. This sequence encodes CASSQGTGNSPLHF.

The chain combines TRBV7-3 with TRBJ1-1; D unclear. Trimming removed 5 bases from V and 12 bases from J, with 13 bases in between. The CDR3 is 11 residues long. CDR1 SGHTA and CDR2 FQGTGA come from the germline V gene. The CDR3 is CASSPDLQPFF. CDR3 nucleotides: TGTGCCAGCAGCCCAGACTTGCAACCTTTCTTT.

In its sample, this clone was seen once. The rearrangement joins TRBV18 to TRBJ1-5; no reliable D call. The ends were cut back, 6 bases at V and 7 bases at J, with 16 bases in the middle. CDR1 and CDR2 from the germline V gene are KGHSH and LQKENI. This CDR3 comprises 14 residues. This CDR3 reads CASSRREAEQPQHF. The DNA for the CDR3 is TGTGCCAGCTCCCGGCGGGAAGCGGAGCAGCCCCAGCATTTT.